These T cell receptor beta chains were read from a single sample in a study of blood T cell repertoires in COVID-19. Profiling relied on immunoSEQ multiplex PCR, and the TCRdb table lists in-frame clones only, not all of them. The profile covers hundreds of thousands of clones, with 85% to 90% appearing a single time and 1% to 1.5% taken by the ten largest. Material for sequencing was peripheral blood. Receptor source: a man between 65 and 85 years old with acute or convalescent COVID-19. Each CDR3 is given with its conserved first and last residue. Each record gives: J gene, V gene, D gene, CDR3 protein, CDR3 DNA. The D gene is left open where the match is weak.

j_gene: TRBJ1-1
v_gene: TRBV7-9
d_gene: -
CDR3aa: CASKRYENTEAFF
CDR3nt: TGTGCCAGCAAGCGCTATGAGAACACTGAAGCTTTCTTT

j_gene: TRBJ1-5
v_gene: TRBV21-1
d_gene: -
CDR3aa: CATLSWGRGKTNQPQHF
CDR3nt: TGTGCCACCCTATCTTGGGGCAGGGGGAAAACCAATCAGCCCCAGCATTTT

j_gene: TRBJ1-4
v_gene: TRBV14
d_gene: TRBD1
CDR3aa: CASSHFRDRNEKLFF
CDR3nt: TGTGCCAGCAGCCATTTCCGGGACAGAAACGAAAAACTGTTTTTT

j_gene: TRBJ1-6
v_gene: TRBV3-1/TRBV3-2
d_gene: TRBD1
CDR3aa: CASSQDPGQHNSPLHF
CDR3nt: TGTGCCAGCAGCCAAGACCCGGGACAGCATAATTCACCCCTCCACTTT

j_gene: TRBJ2-2
v_gene: TRBV2
d_gene: -
CDR3aa: CASSEARVVNTGELFF
CDR3nt: TGTGCCAGCAGTGAAGCGCGGGTGGTAAACACCGGGGAGCTGTTTTTT

j_gene: TRBJ2-2
v_gene: TRBV7-6
d_gene: TRBD2
CDR3aa: CASSLSTSGGNTGELFF
CDR3nt: TGTGCCAGCAGCTTATCAACTAGCGGGGGTAACACCGGGGAGCTGTTTTTT

j_gene: TRBJ1-1
v_gene: TRBV9
d_gene: -
CDR3aa: CASSPRVGMNTEAFF
CDR3nt: TGTGCCAGCAGCCCGAGGGTAGGGATGAACACTGAAGCTTTCTTT

j_gene: TRBJ2-5
v_gene: TRBV7-3
d_gene: -
CDR3aa: CASSLDRQETQYF
CDR3nt: TGTGCCAGCAGCTTGGACAGACAAGAGACCCAGTACTTC

j_gene: TRBJ2-7
v_gene: TRBV5-5
d_gene: -
CDR3aa: CASSFTREQYF
CDR3nt: TGTGCCAGCAGCTTTACGCGGGAGCAGTACTTC

j_gene: TRBJ1-2
v_gene: TRBV7-2
d_gene: -
CDR3aa: CASSLGQVNYGYTF
CDR3nt: TGTGCCAGCAGCTTAGGACAGGTTAACTATGGCTACACCTTC